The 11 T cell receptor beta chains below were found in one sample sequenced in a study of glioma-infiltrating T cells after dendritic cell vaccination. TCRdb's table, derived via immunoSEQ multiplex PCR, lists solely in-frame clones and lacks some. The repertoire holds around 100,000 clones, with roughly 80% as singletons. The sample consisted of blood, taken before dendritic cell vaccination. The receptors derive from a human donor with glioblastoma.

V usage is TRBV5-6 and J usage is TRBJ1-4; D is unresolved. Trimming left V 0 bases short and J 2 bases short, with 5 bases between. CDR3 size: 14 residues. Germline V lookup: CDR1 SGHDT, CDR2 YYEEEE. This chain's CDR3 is CASSLDSTNEKLFF. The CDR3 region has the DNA TGTGCCAGCAGCTTGGACTCGACTAATGAAAAACTGTTTTTT.

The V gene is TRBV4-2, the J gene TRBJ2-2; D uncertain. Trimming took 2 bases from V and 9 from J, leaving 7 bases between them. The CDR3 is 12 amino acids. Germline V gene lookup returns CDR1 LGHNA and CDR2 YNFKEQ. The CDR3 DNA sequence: TGTGCCAGCAGCCAATGGGCCCGGGAGCTGTTTTTT. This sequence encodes CASSQWARELFF.

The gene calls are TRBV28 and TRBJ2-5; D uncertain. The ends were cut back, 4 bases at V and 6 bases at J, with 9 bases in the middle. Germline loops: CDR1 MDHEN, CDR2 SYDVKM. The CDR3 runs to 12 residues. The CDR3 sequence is CASSSPRKTQYF. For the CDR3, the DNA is TGTGCCAGCAGTTCCCCGAGGAAGACCCAGTACTTC. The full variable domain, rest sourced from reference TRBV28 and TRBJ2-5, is DVKVTQSSRYLVKRTGEKVFLECVQDMDHENMFWYRQDPGLGLRLIYFSYDVKMKEKGDIPEGYSVSREKKERFSLILESASTNQTSMYLCASSSPRKTQYFGPGTRLLVL.

The CDR3 DNA reads as TGCGCCAGCAGTGAGGACAGCGCCTACGAGCAGTACTTC. Its protein is CASSEDSAYEQYF. J is TRBJ2-7 and V is TRBV10-2, with D tentatively TRBD1 (5 bases). The CDR3 has 13 amino acids. Trimming cost V 2 bases and J 2 bases, with 7 bases left between them. Germline V gene sequence: CDR1 WSHSY, CDR2 SAAADI.

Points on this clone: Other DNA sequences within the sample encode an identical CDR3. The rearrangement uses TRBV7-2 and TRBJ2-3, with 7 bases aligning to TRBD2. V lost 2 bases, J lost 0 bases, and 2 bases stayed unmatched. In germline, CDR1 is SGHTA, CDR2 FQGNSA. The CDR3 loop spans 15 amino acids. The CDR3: CASSLRGGSTDTQYF. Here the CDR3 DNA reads TGTGCCAGCAGCTTACGCGGGGGAAGCACAGATACGCAGTATTTT.

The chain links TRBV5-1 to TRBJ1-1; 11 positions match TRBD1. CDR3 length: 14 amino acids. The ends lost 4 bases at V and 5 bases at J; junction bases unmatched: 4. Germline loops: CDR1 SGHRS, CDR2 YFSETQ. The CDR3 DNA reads TGCGCCAGCAGCCCCGGGACAGGGGGGACTGAAGCTTTCTTT. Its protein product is CASSPGTGGTEAFF.

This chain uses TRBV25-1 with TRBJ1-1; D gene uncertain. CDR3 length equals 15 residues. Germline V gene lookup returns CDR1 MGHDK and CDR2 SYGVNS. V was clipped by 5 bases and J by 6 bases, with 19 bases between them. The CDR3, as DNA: TGTGCCAGCAGTCTTACGGTCGTAGCACTTTCTGAAGCTTTCTTT. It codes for CASSLTVVALSEAFF.

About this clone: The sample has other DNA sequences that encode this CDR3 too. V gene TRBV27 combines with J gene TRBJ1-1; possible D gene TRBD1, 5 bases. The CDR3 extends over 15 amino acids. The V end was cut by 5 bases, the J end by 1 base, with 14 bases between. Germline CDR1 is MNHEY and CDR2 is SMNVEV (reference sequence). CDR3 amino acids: CASSLRTPANTEAFF. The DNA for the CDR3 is TGTGCCAGCAGTCTACGGACACCTGCGAACACTGAAGCTTTCTTT.

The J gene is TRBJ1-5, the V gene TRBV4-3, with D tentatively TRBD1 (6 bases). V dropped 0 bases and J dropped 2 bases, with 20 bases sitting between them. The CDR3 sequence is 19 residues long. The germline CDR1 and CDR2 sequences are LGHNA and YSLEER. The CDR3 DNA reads TGCGCCAGCAGCCAAGATTTGGCAGGGGTTGGTCATGGCAATCAGCCCCAGCATTTT. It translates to CASSQDLAGVGHGNQPQHF.

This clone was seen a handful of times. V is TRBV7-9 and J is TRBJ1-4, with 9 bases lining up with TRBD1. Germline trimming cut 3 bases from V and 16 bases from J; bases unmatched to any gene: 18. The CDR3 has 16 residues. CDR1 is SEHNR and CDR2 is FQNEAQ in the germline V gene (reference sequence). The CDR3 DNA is TGTGCCAGCAGCTTGACCCGGGACAGGGACCCGGTAGCCAGGTTTTTT. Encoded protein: CASSLTRDRDPVARFF.

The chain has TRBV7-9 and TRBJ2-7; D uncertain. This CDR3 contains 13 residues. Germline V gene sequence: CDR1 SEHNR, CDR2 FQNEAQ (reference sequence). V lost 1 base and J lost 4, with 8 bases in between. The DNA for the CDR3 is TGTGCCAGCAGCTTAGGGGCCTCTTACGAGCAGTACTTC. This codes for CASSLGASYEQYF.